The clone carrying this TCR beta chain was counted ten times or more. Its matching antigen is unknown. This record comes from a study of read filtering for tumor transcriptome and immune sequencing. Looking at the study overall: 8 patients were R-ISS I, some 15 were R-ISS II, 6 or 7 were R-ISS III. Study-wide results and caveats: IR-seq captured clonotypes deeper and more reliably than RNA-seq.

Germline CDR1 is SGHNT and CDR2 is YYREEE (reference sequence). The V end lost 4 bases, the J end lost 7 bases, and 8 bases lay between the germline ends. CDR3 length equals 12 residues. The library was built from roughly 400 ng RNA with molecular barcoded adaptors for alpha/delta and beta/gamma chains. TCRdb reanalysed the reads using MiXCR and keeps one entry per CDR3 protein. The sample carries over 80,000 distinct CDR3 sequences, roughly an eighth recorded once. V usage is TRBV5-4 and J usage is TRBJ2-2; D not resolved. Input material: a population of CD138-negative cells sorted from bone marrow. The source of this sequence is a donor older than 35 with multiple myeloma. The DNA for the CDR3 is TGTGCCAGCAGCGCGCCCCACGGGGAGCTGTTTTTT. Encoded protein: CASSAPHGELFF.